The 27 T cell receptor beta chains in this list originate from one sample, sequenced in a study of glioma-infiltrating T cells. Using RNA template, CDR3s of TCR alpha and beta were amplified with iRepertoire arm-PCR. TCRdb reanalysed the multiplex PCR reads using MiXCR and keeps one entry per CDR3 protein. The repertoire consists of around 170,000 distinct CDR3 sequences, with more than 35% occurring once and the leading ten covering around 5.3%. Sequencing was carried out using glioma tissue, nonneoplastic brain tissue, or PBMCs (not recorded which). These receptors were obtained from a human donor with low-grade glioma or glioblastoma, undergoing nonglioma brain surgery, or in good health (not recorded which).

This clonotype was counted between two and nine times. The V and J genes are TRBV18 and TRBJ1-1; a possible D gene is TRBD1 (5 bases). In germline, CDR1 is KGHSH, CDR2 LQKENI. This CDR3 has 13 amino acids. The germline V and J ends were trimmed by 4 bases and 5 bases, with 11 bases remaining between them. CDR3 nucleotides: TGTGCCAGCTCACAACAGGAGGATACTGAAGCTTTCTTT. It specifies CASSQQEDTEAFF.

This clonotype was seen at least ten times. The J gene is TRBJ2-6, the V gene TRBV20-1; D uncertain. Germline assignment: CDR1 DFQATT and CDR2 SNEGSKA (reference sequence). CDR3 length: 14 amino acids. Between the trimmed V and J ends, which lost 5 bases and 0 bases, there was a span of 8 bases. The CDR3, as DNA: TGCAGTGCTGCCCGTCGCTCTGGGGCCAACGTCCTGACTTTC. As protein: CSAARRSGANVLTF.

Of note for this clonotype: A read error may account for a junction end that differs from germline. V and J are TRBV12-3 or TRBV12-4 and TRBJ1-5; possible D gene TRBD1, 5 bases. The CDR3 is 18 amino acids. The CDR3 protein is CASSLALGTGRFNQHQHF. CDR3 bases: TGTGCCAGCAGTTTAGCGTTAGGTACAGGCCGTTTCAATCAGCACCAGCATTTT.

With respect to this clonotype: A much larger clone lies one base from this, so it may be a read error. The chain joins TRBV19 to TRBJ1-5; D may be TRBD1 (6 bases). Germline CDR1 reads LNHDA; CDR2 reads SQIVND (reference sequence). This CDR3 comprises 16 residues. The CDR3, as DNA: TGTGCCAGCAACCATCTAAACAGGGAGGACCGTCAGCCCAAGCATTTT. It is translated as CASNHLNREDRQPKHF. Complete variable domain (other parts from reference TRBV19 and TRBJ1-5): DGGITQSPKYLFRKEGQNVTLSCEQNLNHDAMYWYRQDPGQGLRLIYYSQIVNDFQKGDIAEGYSVSREKKESFPLTVTSAQKNPTAFYLCASNHLNREDRQPKHFGDGTRLSIL.

Remarks on this clonotype: A much larger clone lies a single base off, so this may be a read error. The rearrangement uses TRBV12-3 or TRBV12-4 and TRBJ1-5, with D tentatively TRBD1 (5 bases). V lost 5 bases to trimming and J lost 4 bases, with 12 bases between them. The CDR3 runs to 14 residues. The CDR3 loop reads CASSQGFRNQPQHF. CDR3 nucleotides: TGTGCCAGCAGTCAGGGATTTAGAAATCAGCCCCAGCATTTT.

This clonotype was counted a few times. The chain carries TRBV19 and TRBJ2-5, with TRBD2 as a possible D gene (5 bases). V dropped 4 bases and J dropped 5 bases, with 11 bases sitting between them. This CDR3 has 13 amino acids. Germline CDR1 reads LNHDA; CDR2 reads SQIVND (reference sequence). The CDR3 region has the DNA TGTGCCAGTAGTACAGCGGTAGGGGAGACCCAGTACTTC. It specifies CASSTAVGETQYF.

This clonotype was found many times. The CDR3 loop is CASTSPRLAGVRGSYNEQFF. CDR3 bases: TGTGCCAGCACCTCACCCCGACTAGCGGGAGTTCGGGGCTCCTACAATGAGCAGTTCTTC. The chain recombines TRBV27 with TRBJ2-1; TRBD2 matches 12 bases. Losses at the gene ends were 7 bases for V and 0 bases for J; bases not matched to a gene: 16. The length of the CDR3 is 20 residues. Germline V gives CDR1 MNHEY, CDR2 SMNVEV (reference sequence).

In its sample, this clonotype was seen a few times. V gene TRBV2 combines with J gene TRBJ2-1, with 10 positions matching TRBD2. V shed 6 bases and J 2 bases; nucleotides not matched to a gene: 10. The CDR3 is 17 amino acids. The germline gives CDR1 SNHLY, CDR2 FYNNEI. The CDR3 protein is CASRGGAGGGAYNEQFF. The DNA of the CDR3 is TGTGCCAGCAGGGGGGGAGCGGGAGGGGGCGCCTACAATGAGCAGTTCTTC.

This chain joins TRBV5-1 and TRBJ1-1; D may be TRBD1 (5 bases). V lost 4 bases and J 1 base, leaving 11 bases between the germline ends. Germline V gene sequence: CDR1 SGHRS, CDR2 YFSETQ. The CDR3 is 14 residues long. CDR3 bases: TGCGCCAGCAGCCCTTACAGGACGAACACTGAAGCTTTCTTT. The encoded protein is CASSPYRTNTEAFF.

This chain links TRBV14 with TRBJ2-1; TRBD2 aligns across 7 bases. This CDR3 contains 17 residues. CDR1 is SGHDN and CDR2 is FVKESK in the germline V gene. V dropped 5 bases and J dropped 2; count of bases not matched to a gene: 12. The CDR3 sequence is CASSARSGDHPYNEQFF. CDR3 sequence (DNA): TGTGCCAGCAGCGCCCGCAGCGGGGACCACCCCTACAATGAGCAGTTCTTC.

Concerning this clonotype: A much more abundant neighbour one base away suggests this may be a read error. The chain couples TRBV28 to TRBJ2-1; TRBD2 is a possible D gene (6 bases). Trimming left V 2 bases short and J 4 bases short, with 18 bases between. Germline CDR1 is MDHEN and CDR2 is SYDVKM. This CDR3 has 17 residues. CDR3 in DNA: TGTGCCAGCAGTTTAGTATATCCTCTAGCGCGGTACAATGAGCAGTTCTTC. This codes for CASSLVYPLARYNEQFF.

This clonotype was recorded many times. The V gene is TRBV28, the J gene TRBJ1-5; D is possibly TRBD1 (5 bases). Germline V lookup: CDR1 MDHEN, CDR2 SYDVKM. Trimming removed 2 bases at V and 0 bases at J, with 17 bases between. The CDR3 has 18 residues. The CDR3 nucleotides read TGTGCCAGCAGTTTAACAATCCCAGGGATCCATAGCAATCAGCCCCAGCATTTT. Translated, it gives CASSLTIPGIHSNQPQHF.

This clonotype was observed many times. This rearrangement joins TRBV7-2 to TRBJ1-1, with TRBD1 matching over 10 bases. The CDR3 is 14 amino acids. Germline values: CDR1 SGHTA, CDR2 FQGNSA. V dropped 6 bases and J dropped 10; count of bases not matched to a gene: 11. DNA of the CDR3: TGTGCCAGCAGTCCACCCGGAGACAGGGGGCGAGCTTTCTTT. Its translation: CASSPPGDRGRAFF.

There are many counts of this clonotype. The genes are TRBV29-1 and TRBJ2-3; possible D gene TRBD1, 6 bases. CDR3 length: 12 residues. Germline loops: CDR1 SQVTM, CDR2 ANQGSEA. V dropped 5 bases and J dropped 2 bases, with 8 bases sitting between them. The CDR3 DNA is TGCAGCGTTCAGGGGACCACAGATACGCAGTATTTT. Its translation: CSVQGTTDTQYF.

This clonotype was detected a few times. Being one base from a much bigger clone, this may be a read error. The rearrangement uses TRBV28 and TRBJ1-1; the D is unclear. The CDR3 length is 14 residues. CDR1 and CDR2 (germline): MDHEN, SYDVKM. Trimming left V 7 bases short and J 2 bases short, with 14 bases between. CDR3 protein: CASKGLRVNTEAFF. As DNA, the CDR3 is TGTGCCAGCAAAGGACTGAGGGTAAACACTGAAGCTTTCTTT.

This clonotype was seen repeatedly, ten times or more. The rearrangement uses TRBV20-1 and TRBJ2-1; perhaps TRBD2 as D (6 bases). V was cut by 0 bases and J by 5 bases, with 14 bases left in between. The CDR3 has 15 amino acids. Per the germline V gene, CDR1 is DFQATT and CDR2 is SNEGSKA (reference sequence). CDR3: CSARDLLGLNNEQFF. The CDR3 DNA reads as TGCAGTGCTAGAGATCTCTTGGGACTGAACAATGAGCAGTTCTTC.

This clonotype was seen ten or more times. V gene TRBV3-1 combines with J gene TRBJ2-1; weak D call: TRBD2 (6 bases). CDR3 length: 15 amino acids. V gave up 1 base and J gave up 6 bases, with 13 bases separating them. CDR1 is LGHDT, CDR2 YNNKEL, per germline (reference sequence). The CDR3, as DNA: TGTGCCAGCAGCCAAGGGACTACGGGAGCCAATGAGCAGTTCTTC. Amino acids: CASSQGTTGANEQFF.

The CDR3 loop is CASSRTRHEQFF. DNA for the CDR3: TGTGCCAGCAGCAGGACTAGACACGAGCAGTTCTTC. The genes are TRBV12-3 or TRBV12-4 and TRBJ2-1; TRBD2 aligns across 7 bases. This CDR3 region has 12 residues. Losses at the gene ends were 6 bases for V and 10 bases for J; bases not matched to a gene: 6.

The V call is TRBV20-1, the J call TRBJ2-1; D ambiguous. V lost 7 bases, J lost 2 bases, and 15 bases lay in between. Per the germline V gene, CDR1 is DFQATT and CDR2 is SNEGSKA (reference sequence). The CDR3 is 14 residues long. CDR3 protein: CSGKLEFTYNEQFF. In DNA form, the CDR3 reads TGCAGTGGAAAACTGGAATTTACCTACAATGAGCAGTTCTTC.

Comment on this clonotype: One end of the junction fails to match germline, which may point to a read error. The genes are TRBV6-1 and TRBJ2-1, with D perhaps being TRBD1 or TRBD2 (5 bases each). Germline loops: CDR1 MNHNS, CDR2 SASEGT. The CDR3 loop spans 15 amino acids. The CDR3 coding sequence is TGTGCCAGCAACTCCCAAGCGGACACCCTCAATGAGAAGTTCTTC. It translates to CASNSQADTLNEKFF.

With regard to this clonotype: This may stem from a read error, because a much larger clone lies one nucleotide away. V is TRBV28 and J is TRBJ1-1; D is uncertain. Per the germline V gene, CDR1 is MDHEN and CDR2 is SYDVKM. V dropped 3 bases and J dropped 6 bases, with 11 bases sitting between them. This CDR3 is built from 13 residues. The CDR3 region is CASSFPGYAEAFF. The CDR3 region has the DNA TGTGCCAGCAGTTTTCCGGGTTACGCTGAAGCTTTCTTT.

This clonotype has only one observation. This rearrangement joins TRBV13 to TRBJ2-7; D possibly uses TRBD1 or TRBD2 (5 bases each). Deletions cut 4 bases from V and 5 bases from J, with 15 bases between. CDR3 length: 14 residues. The germline gives CDR1 PRHDT, CDR2 FYEKMQ (reference sequence). CDR3 region: CASSSQGRGHEQYF. CDR3 DNA sequence: TGTGCCAGCAGCTCTCAGGGTAGAGGGCACGAGCAGTACTTC.

This clonotype was seen once. The CDR3, as DNA: TGTGCCACCCTAATCCCCACCTACAATGAGCAGTACTTC. Protein sequence: CATLIPTYNEQYF. The chain employs TRBV19 and TRBJ2-7; D gene uncertain. The CDR3 is made up of 13 amino acids. Germline values: CDR1 LNHDA, CDR2 SQIVND (reference sequence). Trimming took 10 bases from V and 7 from J, leaving 20 bases between them.

The CDR3: CAISAGGDEQFF. CDR3 coding DNA: TGTGCCATCAGTGCGGGAGGGGATGAGCAGTTCTTC. V usage is TRBV10-3 and J usage is TRBJ2-1, with 8 nucleotides matching TRBD2. The CDR3 covers 12 residues. V shed 4 bases and J 8 bases; nucleotides not matched to a gene: 1. Germline CDR1 is ENHRY and CDR2 is SYGVKD.

Concerning this clonotype: A read error may account for a junction end that differs from germline. The genes are TRBV12-3 or TRBV12-4 and TRBJ1-5; D remains unclear. CDR3 size: 14 residues. CDR3 protein: CARSSRVSNQPQHF. The CDR3 DNA is TGTGCCAGGAGTTCAAGAGTTAGCAATCAGCCCCAGCATTTT.

The CDR3 spells CASSLVQGQETQYF. DNA for the CDR3: TGTGCCAGCAGCTTAGTCCAGGGGCAAGAGACCCAGTACTTC. The V gene is TRBV11-2, the J gene TRBJ2-5; D might be TRBD1 (6 bases). V lost 1 base and J lost 2, with 8 bases in between. The CDR3 has 14 amino acids. Germline V gives CDR1 SGHAT, CDR2 FQNNGV.

This clonotype has only a few counts. This could be a read error, since a much larger clone is one nucleotide away. The chain joins TRBV20-1 to TRBJ2-7; 7 bases are shared with TRBD2. The V segment lost 5 bases and the J segment 3 bases; nucleotides outside the gene matches: 13. The germline CDR1 and CDR2 sequences are DFQATT and SNEGSKA (reference sequence). This CDR3 has 15 amino acids. CDR3 coding DNA: TGCAGTGCTCTCATGCTGGGAGGGCCTTTCTACGAGCAGTACTTC. It translates to CSALMLGGPFYEQYF.